The rows below give T cell receptor beta chains drawn from one sample of a study of blood T cells in healthy people across ages. TCRdb reanalysed the 5' RACE reads using MiXCR and keeps one entry per CDR3 protein. This table has roughly 1,800,000 distinct CDR3 sequences, approximately 50% appearing once. The sample consisted of blood. These receptor sequences come from a woman in her thirties or forties in good health. Each CDR3 is given with its conserved first and last residue. Some rows mark clone size as missing; the rest say once, few, many or name a class of expanded clone.

>TRBV4-1|once
CASSQAATREVNNGYTF
>TRBV15|-
CATSRAGLDEQYF
>TRBV12-3/TRBV12-4|-
CASSSGGRHQETQYF
>TRBV5-5|-
CASSRRQGGGYTF
>TRBV10-3|many
CAISESGGPGEQFF
>TRBV4-2|once
CASKSASNTGELFF
>TRBV3-1|few
CASSHLGQPVLATNEKLFF
>TRBV5-6|-
CASSSGGQGPRAFF
>TRBV12-3/TRBV12-4|-
CASSPLGGRNTEAFF
>TRBV12-3/TRBV12-4|-
CASTLYAVREQETQYF
>TRBV11-3|-
CASSETGDAYNEQFF
>TRBV29-1|-
CSPRGGLVTDTQYF
>TRBV7-2|-
CASRRVGTGTNEKLFF
>TRBV12-3/TRBV12-4|-
CAGKDQPQHF
>TRBV4-3|-
CASSQGREGPLNYGYTF
>TRBV3-1|-
CASSILAGLIETQYF
>TRBV4-3|few
CASSHGLAAEYNEQFF
>TRBV6-5|-
CASSYSGVAGGSGTDTQYF
>TRBV27|-
CASQPVQGAKNIQYF
>TRBV4-3|few
CASSRGRGAGDYEQYF
>TRBV4-1|-
CASSLGQGTYERYF
>TRBV5-1|few
CASSLDASSNYGYTF
>TRBV4-3|once
CAGSQDSGTSVYEQFF
>TRBV4-3|few
CASSQDESAGLRTDTQYF